These 17 T cell receptor beta chains share one sample of origin, sequenced in a study of T-cell reconstitution after alpha-beta-depleted transplantation in children. Unique molecular identifiers were built into the TCRbeta library. Each CDR3 protein gets one entry after TCRdb re-called the PCR reads with MiXCR. The sample includes hundreds of thousands of distinct CDR3 sequences, 13% seen only once; the top ten take approximately 2.1%. The material sequenced was PBMCs, mostly from graft donor cells, taken 360 days after TCRalphabeta/CD19-depleted stem cell transplant. The receptors here all came from a male patient younger than 18 who had a stem cell transplant for acute myeloid leukemia, so the T cells may come from the graft donor.

Only a few counts were recorded for this clonotype. This chain links TRBV7-3 with TRBJ2-3; 7 bases agree with TRBD1. Germline-derived CDR1 and CDR2 are SGHTA and FQGTGA. This CDR3 is 15 amino acids long. V was pared by 5 bases and J by 2 bases, with 7 bases of the junction left unmatched. The CDR3 sequence: CASSADRDPTDTQYF. The DNA for the CDR3 is TGTGCCAGCAGCGCCGACAGGGATCCCACAGATACGCAGTATTTT.

The chain couples TRBV7-3 to TRBJ2-1; D uncertain. V was shortened by 5 bases and J by 8 bases, with 10 bases between the two germline ends. The CDR3 totals 12 residues. The germline V gene encodes CDR1 SGHTA and CDR2 FQGTGA. The CDR3 nucleotides are TGTGCCAGCAGCCTTAATTCGGATGAGCAGTTCTTC. Translation gives CASSLNSDEQFF.

The V gene is TRBV10-3, the J gene TRBJ2-7, with D perhaps given as TRBD1 or TRBD2 (5 bases each). The CDR3 sequence is 14 residues long. V was clipped by 7 bases and J by 6 bases, with 19 bases between them. CDR1 is ENHRY and CDR2 is SYGVKD in the germline V gene. The chain's CDR3 is CAITVGGPVGEQYF. DNA for the CDR3: TGTGCCATCACCGTTGGGGGTCCCGTGGGCGAGCAGTACTTC.

This clonotype was observed at least ten times. The chain joins TRBV5-6 to TRBJ2-1; D possibly corresponds to TRBD2 (6 bases). Looked up from germline, CDR1 is SGHDT and CDR2 is YYEEEE. CDR3 size: 16 residues. Trimming took off 0 bases at V and 10 bases at J, with 20 bases between the two ends. The chain's CDR3 is CASSLGGVAAVLEQFF. The CDR3 DNA follows: TGTGCCAGCAGCTTGGGGGGGGTAGCGGCGGTGTTGGAGCAGTTCTTC.

This clonotype occurred a few times. J is TRBJ2-1 and V is TRBV3-1, with TRBD2 matching over 7 bases. There are 15 residues in the CDR3. Germline lookup yields CDR1 LGHDT and CDR2 YNNKEL (reference sequence). After removal of 4 bases from V and 3 bases from J, the junction contained 6 bases not matched to a gene. CDR3 in DNA: TGTGCCAGCAGCCTCCGAGCGGGATACTACAATGAGCAGTTCTTC. The encoded protein is CASSLRAGYYNEQFF.

This clonotype has a count of ten or more. This rearrangement joins TRBV30 to TRBJ2-7; D gene uncertain. With 0 bases removed from V and 1 base from J, the gap between germline ends came to 4 bases. Germline loops: CDR1 GTSNPN, CDR2 SVGIG (reference sequence). This CDR3 has 12 residues. CDR3 residues: CAWSVPSYEQYF. CDR3 nucleotides: TGTGCCTGGAGTGTCCCGTCCTACGAGCAGTACTTC.

This clonotype has only a few counts. The chain links TRBV6-2 or TRBV6-3 to TRBJ2-7; the match to TRBD2 covers 7 bases. The junction had 9 bases not matched to a gene; V was cut back by 0 bases and J by 4 bases. The CDR3 has 16 residues. The germline V gene has CDR1 MNHEY and CDR2 SVGEGT. The CDR3 loop is CASSYSYAGELYEQYF. The CDR3 DNA reads as TGTGCCAGCAGTTACTCGTACGCGGGGGAACTTTACGAGCAGTACTTC.

The table lists this clonotype with a few counts. This chain connects TRBV5-5 to TRBJ1-1, with 9 bases aligning to TRBD1. The germline V gene encodes CDR1 SGHKS and CDR2 YYEKEE (reference sequence). The V and J ends lost 1 base and 3 bases, in that order; junction bases with no gene match: 7. The CDR3 contains 16 residues. CDR3 residues: CASSLWGGQGDTEAFF. CDR3 nucleotide sequence: TGTGCCAGCAGCTTGTGGGGGGGACAGGGAGACACTGAAGCTTTCTTT.

This rearrangement joins TRBV7-2 to TRBJ2-1, with 8 bases matching TRBD2. J gave up 3 bases and V 9 bases, and 4 bases lay outside the gene matches. The germline gives CDR1 SGHTA, CDR2 FQGNSA. The CDR3 consists of 13 residues. CDR3 residues: CASRTSLYNEQFF. CDR3 in DNA: TGTGCCAGTCGGACTAGCCTCTACAATGAGCAGTTCTTC.

This clonotype was found a few times. This chain links TRBV10-3 with TRBJ2-1, with 10 bases matching TRBD2. V was pared by 0 bases and J by 9 bases, with 11 bases of the junction left unmatched. This CDR3 spans 17 amino acids. CDR1 and CDR2 (germline): ENHRY, SYGVKD. In DNA, the CDR3 is TGTGCCATCAGTGAGTCCAGGACTAGCGGAAGTTACGGTGAGCAGTTCTTC. This gives the protein CAISESRTSGSYGEQFF.

V usage is TRBV24-1 and J usage is TRBJ2-5, with 15 bases aligning to TRBD2. V lost 5 bases to trimming and J lost 3 bases; unmatched junction nucleotides: 6. Germline CDR1 and CDR2: KGHDR and SFDVKD. The CDR3 contains 17 residues. CDR3 nucleotide sequence: TGTGCCACCAGTGCCGCGGGACTAGCGGGAGGCAAAGAGACCCAGTACTTC. It translates to CATSAAGLAGGKETQYF.

This clonotype was seen once. The chain employs TRBV20-1 and TRBJ2-7; D could derive from TRBD1 or TRBD2 (5 bases each). V was trimmed by 5 bases and J by 5 bases, leaving 19 bases between them. The CDR3 spans 14 residues. The V gene's germline CDR1 is DFQATT and CDR2 SNEGSKA (reference sequence). The CDR3, as DNA: TGCAGTGCTCAGAGGGCAGGGCCCAACAACGAGCAGTACTTC. Translating it yields CSAQRAGPNNEQYF.

The CDR3 loop reads CASSYAATEAFF. CDR3 nucleotides: TGTGCCAGCAGTTATGCAGCCACTGAAGCTTTCTTT. The chain couples TRBV28 to TRBJ1-1, with D hard to call. Trimming took 4 bases from V and 4 from J, leaving 7 bases between them. The length of the CDR3 is 12 residues. Germline loops: CDR1 MDHEN, CDR2 SYDVKM.

The chain carries TRBV4-2 and TRBJ2-2, with D perhaps TRBD1 (5 bases). CDR3 length: 16 residues. In germline, CDR1 is LGHNA, CDR2 YNFKEQ. V was clipped by 8 bases and J by 6 bases, with 22 bases between them. The CDR3 coding sequence is TGTGCCAGCGGGGTCCACAGGAATTTAGAATCCGGGGAGCTGTTTTTT. Protein sequence: CASGVHRNLESGELFF.

The rearrangement joins TRBV28 to TRBJ2-3, with TRBD1 matching over 10 bases. This CDR3 is 16 amino acids long. The junction had 7 bases not matched to a gene; V was cut back by 5 bases and J by 2 bases. CDR1 and CDR2 (germline): MDHEN, SYDVKM. In nucleotides, the CDR3 is TGTGCCAGCAGTCAACCGGGACAGGGGATCACAGATACGCAGTATTTT. It translates to CASSQPGQGITDTQYF.

In nucleotides, the CDR3 is TGTGCCAGCAGGACAGGGTTGGACTATGGCTACACCTTC. Protein product: CASRTGLDYGYTF. The chain links TRBV6-5 to TRBJ1-2; 7 positions agree with TRBD1. V was pared by 6 bases and J by 3 bases, with 4 bases of the junction left unmatched. CDR3 size: 13 residues. Germline CDR1 reads MNHEY; CDR2 reads SVGAGI.

This sequence joins TRBV4-3 and TRBJ2-3, with TRBD2 identical over 14 bases. The CDR3 length is 17 residues. The germline CDR1 and CDR2 sequences are LGHNA and YSLEER. With 1 base clipped from V and 9 bases from J, the junction kept 9 bases outside the gene matches. The DNA of the CDR3 is TGCGCCAGCAGCCAAGTCCTCAGGGGACTAGCGGGAGACACGCAGTATTTT. Translated: CASSQVLRGLAGDTQYF.